What follows describes a single TCR beta chain. Antigen: not known. Donor samples were obtained from healthy Caucasian individuals from Russia, aged about 6 to 100. The germline V gene has CDR1 MDHEN and CDR2 SYDVKM. The CDR3 loop spans 14 amino acids. The second PCR ran about 7 to 12 cycles with a sample-barcoded 5' primer and J-beta primers. Tagging of each cDNA molecule was performed by a template-switch adaptor with 12 random nucleotides. TCRdb recomputed calls from the 5' RACE reads with MiXCR, one row per CDR3 protein. The table lists more than 1,000,000 distinct CDR3 sequences, around 27% of them singletons. The data are from a study of blood T cells in healthy people across ages. Study-level points and caveats: Estimated diversity across one million T cells was deemed an underestimate.

These sequences were also reported in another study, on T cells of mothers and their children. From that paper: The people who donated were a few healthy Caucasian mothers and their six children.

V is TRBV28 and J is TRBJ2-5; 13 positions match TRBD2. Judging by the DNA end, TRBJ2-1 fits better; the J call may be wrong. The specimen was blood. This TCR derives from a girl aged 2 to 9 in good health. The CDR3 sequence is CASSPGLAGVGQFF. The CDR3, as DNA: TGTGCCAGCAGTCCCGGACTAGCGGGGGTGGGACAGTTCTTC.